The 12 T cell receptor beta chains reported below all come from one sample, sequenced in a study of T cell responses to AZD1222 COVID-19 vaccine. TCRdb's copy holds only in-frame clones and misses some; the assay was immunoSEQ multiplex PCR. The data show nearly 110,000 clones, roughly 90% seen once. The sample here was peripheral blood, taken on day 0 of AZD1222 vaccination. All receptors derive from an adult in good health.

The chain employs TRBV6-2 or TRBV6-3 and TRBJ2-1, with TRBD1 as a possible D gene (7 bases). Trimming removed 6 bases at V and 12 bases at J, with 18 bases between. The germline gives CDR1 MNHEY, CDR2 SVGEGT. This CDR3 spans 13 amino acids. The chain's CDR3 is CASSLQNRGGQFF. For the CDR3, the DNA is TGTGCCAGCAGCCTTCAAAACAGGGGAGGGCAGTTCTTC.

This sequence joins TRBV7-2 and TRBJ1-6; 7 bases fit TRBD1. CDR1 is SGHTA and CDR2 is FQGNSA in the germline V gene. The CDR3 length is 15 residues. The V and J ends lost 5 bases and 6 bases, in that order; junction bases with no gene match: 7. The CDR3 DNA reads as TGTGCCAGCAGCCAACCCGGGACAGCTAATTCACCCCTCCACTTT. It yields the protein CASSQPGTANSPLHF.

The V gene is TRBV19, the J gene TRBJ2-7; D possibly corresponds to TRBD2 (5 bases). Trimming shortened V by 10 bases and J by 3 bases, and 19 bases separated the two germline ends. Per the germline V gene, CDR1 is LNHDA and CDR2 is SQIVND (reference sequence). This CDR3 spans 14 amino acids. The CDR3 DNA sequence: TGTGCCACGGCGGATGGGGAAGGGAGCTACGAGCAGTACTTC. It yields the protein CATADGEGSYEQYF.

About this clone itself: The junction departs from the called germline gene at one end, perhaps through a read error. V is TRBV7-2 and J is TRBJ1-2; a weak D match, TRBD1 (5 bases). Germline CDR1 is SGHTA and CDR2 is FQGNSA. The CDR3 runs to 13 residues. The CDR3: CASSLAGGEGYTF. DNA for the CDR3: TGTGCCAGCAGCCTAGCTGGGGGTGAGGGCTACACCTTC.

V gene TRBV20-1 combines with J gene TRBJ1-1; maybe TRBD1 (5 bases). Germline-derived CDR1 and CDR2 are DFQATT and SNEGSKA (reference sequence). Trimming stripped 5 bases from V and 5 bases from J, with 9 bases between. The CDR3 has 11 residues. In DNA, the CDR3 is TGCAGTGCTCCGGGGGGGACTGAAGCTTTCTTT. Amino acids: CSAPGGTEAFF.

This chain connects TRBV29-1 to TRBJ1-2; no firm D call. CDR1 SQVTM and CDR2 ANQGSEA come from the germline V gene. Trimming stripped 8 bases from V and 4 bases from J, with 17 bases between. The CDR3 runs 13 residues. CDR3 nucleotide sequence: TGCAGCCCGCGGAAAGGGTGTTGCTATGGCTACACCTTC. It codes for CSPRKGCCYGYTF.

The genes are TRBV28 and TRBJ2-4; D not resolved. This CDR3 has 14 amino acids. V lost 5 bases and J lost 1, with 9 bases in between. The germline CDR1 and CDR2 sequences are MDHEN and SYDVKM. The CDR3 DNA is TGTGCCAGCAGTCCCATCTGGGCCAAAAACATTCAGTACTTC. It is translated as CASSPIWAKNIQYF.

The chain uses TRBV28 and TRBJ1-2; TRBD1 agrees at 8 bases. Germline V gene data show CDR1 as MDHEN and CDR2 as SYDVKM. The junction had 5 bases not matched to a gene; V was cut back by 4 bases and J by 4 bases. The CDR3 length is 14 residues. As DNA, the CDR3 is TGTGCCAGCAGTTCGGGACAGGTGATCTATGGCTACACCTTC. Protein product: CASSSGQVIYGYTF.

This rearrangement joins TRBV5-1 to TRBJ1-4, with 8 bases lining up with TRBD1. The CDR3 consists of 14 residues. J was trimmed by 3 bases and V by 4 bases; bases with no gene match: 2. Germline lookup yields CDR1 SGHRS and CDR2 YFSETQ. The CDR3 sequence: CASSLGQANEKLFF. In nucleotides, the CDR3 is TGCGCCAGCAGCCTGGGACAGGCTAATGAAAAACTGTTTTTT. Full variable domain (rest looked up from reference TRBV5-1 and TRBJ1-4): KAGVTQTPRYLIKTRGQQVTLSCSPISGHRSVSWYQQTPGQGLQFLFEYFSETQRNKGNFPGRFSGRQFSNSRSEMNVSTLELGDSALYLCASSLGQANEKLFFGSGTQLSVL.

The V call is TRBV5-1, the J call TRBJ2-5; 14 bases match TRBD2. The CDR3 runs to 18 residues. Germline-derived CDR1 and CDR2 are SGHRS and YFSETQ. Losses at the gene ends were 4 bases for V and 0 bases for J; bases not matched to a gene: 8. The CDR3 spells CASSIGLAGGGYQETQYF. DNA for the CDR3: TGCGCCAGCAGCATCGGACTAGCGGGAGGTGGGTACCAAGAGACCCAGTACTTC.

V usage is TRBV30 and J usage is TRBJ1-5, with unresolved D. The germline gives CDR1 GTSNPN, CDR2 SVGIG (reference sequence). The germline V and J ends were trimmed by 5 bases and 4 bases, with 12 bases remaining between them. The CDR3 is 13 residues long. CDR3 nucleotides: TGTGCCTGGTCGACCCTAAGGAATCAGCCCCAGCATTTT. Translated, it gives CAWSTLRNQPQHF.

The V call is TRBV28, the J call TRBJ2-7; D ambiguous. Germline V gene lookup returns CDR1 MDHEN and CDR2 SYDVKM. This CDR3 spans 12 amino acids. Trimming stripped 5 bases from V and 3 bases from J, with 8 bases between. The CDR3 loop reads CASSGRNYEQYF. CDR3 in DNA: TGTGCCAGCAGTGGGCGGAACTACGAGCAGTACTTC.